The sequence of this TCR beta chain was determined in a study of PD-1 blockade in mismatch repair-deficient tumors. The TCR-sequenced patients were a few responders to pembrolizumab. Trimming pared 0 bases from V and 5 bases from J, leaving 8 bases between. CDR1 and CDR2 from the germline V gene are SGHTA and FQGTGA. The CDR3 spans 13 residues. Findings and caveats of the study: Tumor-resident clones, often undetectable pretreatment in blood, expanded then contracted after pembrolizumab.

Concerning this clone itself: Its antigen is currently unknown.

Sequenced by immunoSEQ multiplex PCR; TCRdb stores in-frame clones only, minus some. Seen here are approximately 17,000 clones, over 70% observed once, and the top ten hold around 1.6%. J is TRBJ2-7 and V is TRBV7-3; no definite D call. The receptor was derived from an adult with mismatch repair-deficient cancer. The sequencing here drew on PBMCs, taken 22 to 25 weeks after starting pembrolizumab. The CDR3, as DNA: TGTGCCAGCAGCTTAACTTTCCAAAACGAGCAGTACTTC. Its translation: CASSLTFQNEQYF.